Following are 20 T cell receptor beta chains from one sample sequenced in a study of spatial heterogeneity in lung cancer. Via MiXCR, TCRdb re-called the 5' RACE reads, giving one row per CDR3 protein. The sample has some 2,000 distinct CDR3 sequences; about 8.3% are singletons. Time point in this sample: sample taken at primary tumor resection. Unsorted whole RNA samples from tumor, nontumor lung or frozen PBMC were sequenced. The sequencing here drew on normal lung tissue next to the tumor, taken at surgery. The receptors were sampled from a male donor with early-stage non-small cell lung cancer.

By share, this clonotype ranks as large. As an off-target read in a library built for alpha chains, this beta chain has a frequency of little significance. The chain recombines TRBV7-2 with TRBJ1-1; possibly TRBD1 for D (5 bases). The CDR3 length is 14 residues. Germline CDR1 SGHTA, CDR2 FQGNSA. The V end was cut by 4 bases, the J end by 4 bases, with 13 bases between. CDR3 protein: CASSSNVGGTEAFF. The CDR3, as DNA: TGTGCCAGCAGCTCGAATGTCGGGGGCACTGAAGCTTTCTTT.

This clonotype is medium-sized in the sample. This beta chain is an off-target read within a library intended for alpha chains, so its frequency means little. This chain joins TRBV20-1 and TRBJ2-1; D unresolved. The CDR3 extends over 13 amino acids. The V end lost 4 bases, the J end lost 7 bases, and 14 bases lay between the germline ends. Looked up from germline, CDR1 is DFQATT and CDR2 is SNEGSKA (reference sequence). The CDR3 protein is CSAIGLGVNEQFF. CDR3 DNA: TGCAGTGCTATCGGGTTGGGTGTGAATGAGCAGTTCTTC.

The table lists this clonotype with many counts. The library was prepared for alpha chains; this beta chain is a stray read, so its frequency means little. The DNA of the CDR3 is TGTGCCAGCAGTTACTCTTGGGATTGGGGTTTGTTTTTT. Its protein product is CASSYSWDWGLFF. The chain carries TRBV6-2 or TRBV6-3 and TRBJ2-2; D ambiguous. This CDR3 is 13 amino acids long. V was trimmed by 0 bases and J by 15 bases, leaving 14 bases between them. Germline values: CDR1 MNHEY, CDR2 SVGEGT.

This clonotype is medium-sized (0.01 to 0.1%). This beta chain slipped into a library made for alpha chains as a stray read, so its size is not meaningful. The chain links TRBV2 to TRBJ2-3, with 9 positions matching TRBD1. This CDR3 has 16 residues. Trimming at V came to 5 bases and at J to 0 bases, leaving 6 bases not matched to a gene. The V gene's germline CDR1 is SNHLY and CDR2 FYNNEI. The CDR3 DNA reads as TGTGCCAGCAGTCTACTTGGACAGGGGAGCACAGATACGCAGTATTTT. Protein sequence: CASSLLGQGSTDTQYF. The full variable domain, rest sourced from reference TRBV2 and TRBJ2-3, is EPEVTQTPSHQVTQMGQEVILRCVPISNHLYFYWYRQILGQKVEFLVSFYNNEISEKSEIFDDQFSVERPDGSNFTLKIRSTKLEDSAMYFCASSLLGQGSTDTQYFGPGTRLTVL.

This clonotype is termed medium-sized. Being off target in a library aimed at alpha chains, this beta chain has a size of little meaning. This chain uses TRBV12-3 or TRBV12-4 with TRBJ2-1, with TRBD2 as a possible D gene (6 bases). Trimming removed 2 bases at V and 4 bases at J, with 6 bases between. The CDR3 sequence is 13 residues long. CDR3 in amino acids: CASSLSGYNEQFF. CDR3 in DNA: TGTGCCAGCAGTTTAAGCGGGTACAATGAGCAGTTCTTC.

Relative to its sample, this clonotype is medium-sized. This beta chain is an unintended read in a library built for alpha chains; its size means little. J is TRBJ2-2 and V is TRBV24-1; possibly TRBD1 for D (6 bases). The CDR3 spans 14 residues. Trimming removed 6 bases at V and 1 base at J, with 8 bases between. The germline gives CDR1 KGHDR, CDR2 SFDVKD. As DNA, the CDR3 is TGTGCCACCAGTAAGGGACAGAACACCGGGGAGCTGTTTTTT. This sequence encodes CATSKGQNTGELFF.

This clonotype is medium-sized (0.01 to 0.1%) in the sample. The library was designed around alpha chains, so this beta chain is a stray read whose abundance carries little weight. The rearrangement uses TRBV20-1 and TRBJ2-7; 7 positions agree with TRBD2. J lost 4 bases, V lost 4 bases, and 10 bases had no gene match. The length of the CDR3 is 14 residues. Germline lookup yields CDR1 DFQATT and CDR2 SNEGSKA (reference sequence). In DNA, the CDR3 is TGCAGTGCTAAGTGGGCGGGGGACCTTTACGAGCAGTACTTC. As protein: CSAKWAGDLYEQYF.

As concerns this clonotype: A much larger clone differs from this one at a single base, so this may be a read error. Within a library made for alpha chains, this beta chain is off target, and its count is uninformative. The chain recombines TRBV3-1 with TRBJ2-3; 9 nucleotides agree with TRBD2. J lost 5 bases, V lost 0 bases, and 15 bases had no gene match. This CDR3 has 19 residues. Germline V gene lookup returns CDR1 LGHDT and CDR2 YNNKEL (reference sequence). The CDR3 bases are TGTGCCAGCAGCCAAGATGGAGCGGGGGGCGCCTGGTCCATAGATACGCAGTATTTT. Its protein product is CASSQDGAGGAWSIDTQYF.

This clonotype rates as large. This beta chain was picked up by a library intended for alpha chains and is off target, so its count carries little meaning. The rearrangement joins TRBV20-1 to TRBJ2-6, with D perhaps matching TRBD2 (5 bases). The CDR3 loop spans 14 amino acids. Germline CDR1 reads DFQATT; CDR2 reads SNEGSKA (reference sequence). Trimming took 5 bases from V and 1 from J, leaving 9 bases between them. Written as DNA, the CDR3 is TGCAGTGCTGAACGGGGTTCTGGGGCCAACGTCCTGACTTTC. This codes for CSAERGSGANVLTF.

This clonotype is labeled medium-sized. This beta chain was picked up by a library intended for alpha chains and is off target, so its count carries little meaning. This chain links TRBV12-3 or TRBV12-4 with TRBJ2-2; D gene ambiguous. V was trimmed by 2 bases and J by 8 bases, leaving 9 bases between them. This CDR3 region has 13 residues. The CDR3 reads CASSLSRPGELFF. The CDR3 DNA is TGTGCCAGCAGTTTAAGCCGACCTGGGGAGCTGTTTTTT.

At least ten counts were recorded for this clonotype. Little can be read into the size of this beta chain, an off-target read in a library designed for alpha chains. The CDR3 DNA reads TGCGCCAGCAGCTTGGGCTACATCGGCGGGGTTGAAAAACTGTTTTTT. Translated: CASSLGYIGGVEKLFF. The genes are TRBV5-1 and TRBJ1-4; D gene ambiguous. Germline V gives CDR1 SGHRS, CDR2 YFSETQ. The ends were cut back, 0 bases at V and 7 bases at J, with 16 bases in the middle. The CDR3 has 16 amino acids.

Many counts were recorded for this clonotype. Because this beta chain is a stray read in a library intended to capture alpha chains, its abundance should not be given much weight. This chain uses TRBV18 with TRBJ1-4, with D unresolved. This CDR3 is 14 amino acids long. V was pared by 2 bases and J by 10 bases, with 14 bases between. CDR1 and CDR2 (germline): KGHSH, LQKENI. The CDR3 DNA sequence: TGTGCCAGCTCACCAGTTCAGGATGGGGTAAAACTGTTTTTT. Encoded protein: CASSPVQDGVKLFF.

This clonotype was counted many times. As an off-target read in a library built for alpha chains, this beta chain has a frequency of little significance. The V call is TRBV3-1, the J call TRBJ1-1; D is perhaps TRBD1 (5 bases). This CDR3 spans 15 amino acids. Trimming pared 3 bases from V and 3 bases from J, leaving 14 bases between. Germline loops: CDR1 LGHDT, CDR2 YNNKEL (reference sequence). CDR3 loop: CASSHSGGGDTEAFF. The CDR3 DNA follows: TGTGCCAGCAGCCATAGCGGTGGAGGGGACACTGAAGCTTTCTTT.

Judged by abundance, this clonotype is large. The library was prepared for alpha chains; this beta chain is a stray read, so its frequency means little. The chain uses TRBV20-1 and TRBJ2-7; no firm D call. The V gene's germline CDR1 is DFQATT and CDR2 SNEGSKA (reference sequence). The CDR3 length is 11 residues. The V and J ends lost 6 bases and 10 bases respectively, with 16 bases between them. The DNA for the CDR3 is TGCAGTGCAGCCGTCACTCCACTTCAGTACTTC. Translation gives CSAAVTPLQYF.

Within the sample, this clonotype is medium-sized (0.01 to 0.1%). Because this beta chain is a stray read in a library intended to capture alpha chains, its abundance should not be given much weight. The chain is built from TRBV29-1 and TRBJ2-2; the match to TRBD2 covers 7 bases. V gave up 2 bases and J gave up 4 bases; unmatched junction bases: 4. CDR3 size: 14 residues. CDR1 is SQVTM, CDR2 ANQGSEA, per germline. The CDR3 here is CSVESGISTGELFF. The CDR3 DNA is TGCAGCGTTGAAAGCGGGATTAGCACCGGGGAGCTGTTTTTT.

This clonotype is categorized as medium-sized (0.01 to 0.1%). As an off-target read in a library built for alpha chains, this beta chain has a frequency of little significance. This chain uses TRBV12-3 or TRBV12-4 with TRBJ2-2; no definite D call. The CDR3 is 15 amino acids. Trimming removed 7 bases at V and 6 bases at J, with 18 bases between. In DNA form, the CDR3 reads TGTGCCAGCATGATTGCTAAGGGTCTTGCCGGGGAGCTGTTTTTT. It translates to CASMIAKGLAGELFF.

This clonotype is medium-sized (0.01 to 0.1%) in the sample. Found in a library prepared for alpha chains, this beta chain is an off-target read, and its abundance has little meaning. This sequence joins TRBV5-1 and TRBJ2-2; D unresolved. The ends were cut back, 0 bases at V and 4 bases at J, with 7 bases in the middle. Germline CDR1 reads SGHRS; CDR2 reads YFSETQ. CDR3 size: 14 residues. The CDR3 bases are TGCGCCAGCAGCTTGGTAGGGATCACCGGGGAGCTGTTTTTT. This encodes CASSLVGITGELFF.

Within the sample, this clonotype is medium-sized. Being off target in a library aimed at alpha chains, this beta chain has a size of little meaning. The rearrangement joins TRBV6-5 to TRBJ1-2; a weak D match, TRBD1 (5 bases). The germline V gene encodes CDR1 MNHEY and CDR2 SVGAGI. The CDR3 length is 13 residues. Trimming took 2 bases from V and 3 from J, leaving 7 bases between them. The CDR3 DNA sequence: TGTGCCAGCAGTTACGGGGGGGACTATGGCTACACCTTC. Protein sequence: CASSYGGDYGYTF.

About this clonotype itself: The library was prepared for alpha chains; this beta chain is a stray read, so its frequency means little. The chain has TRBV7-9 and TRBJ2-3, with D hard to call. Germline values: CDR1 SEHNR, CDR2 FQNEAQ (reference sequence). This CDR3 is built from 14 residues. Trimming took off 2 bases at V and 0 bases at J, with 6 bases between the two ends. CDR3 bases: TGTGCCAGCAGCTTATGGCTTAGCACAGATACGCAGTATTTT. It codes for CASSLWLSTDTQYF. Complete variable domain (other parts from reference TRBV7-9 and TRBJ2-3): DTGVSQNPRHKITKRGQNVTFRCDPISEHNRLYWYRQTLGQGPEFLTYFQNEAQLEKSRLLSDRFSAERPKGSFSTLEIQRTEQGDSAMYLCASSLWLSTDTQYFGPGTRLTVL.

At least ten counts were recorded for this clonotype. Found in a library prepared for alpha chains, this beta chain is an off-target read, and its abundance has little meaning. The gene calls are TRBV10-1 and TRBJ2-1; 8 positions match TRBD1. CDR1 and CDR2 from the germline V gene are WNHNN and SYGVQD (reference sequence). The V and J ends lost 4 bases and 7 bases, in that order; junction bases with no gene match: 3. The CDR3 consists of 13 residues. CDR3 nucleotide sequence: TGCGCCAGCAGTGGCGACAGGGGTAATGAGCAGTTCTTC. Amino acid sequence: CASSGDRGNEQFF.